This TCR beta chain was identified during a study of cytomegalovirus exposure and HLA in healthy donors. Produced via immunoSEQ multiplex PCR; TCRdb's table is partial and in-frame only. The repertoire includes about 140,000 clones, around 80% of them detected once, and roughly 27% sits in the top ten. The germline gives CDR1 LGHNA, CDR2 YSLEER. This CDR3 contains 15 residues. V dropped 0 bases and J dropped 6; count of bases not matched to a gene: 6. Sequencing was performed on PBMCs. This sequence originates from a young man in good health and CMV-seropositive. The chain recombines TRBV4-3 with TRBJ1-2; 8 nucleotides align to TRBD1. The CDR3 reads CASSQDFATGDGYTF. For the CDR3, the DNA is TGCGCCAGCAGCCAAGATTTTGCGACAGGGGATGGCTACACCTTC.